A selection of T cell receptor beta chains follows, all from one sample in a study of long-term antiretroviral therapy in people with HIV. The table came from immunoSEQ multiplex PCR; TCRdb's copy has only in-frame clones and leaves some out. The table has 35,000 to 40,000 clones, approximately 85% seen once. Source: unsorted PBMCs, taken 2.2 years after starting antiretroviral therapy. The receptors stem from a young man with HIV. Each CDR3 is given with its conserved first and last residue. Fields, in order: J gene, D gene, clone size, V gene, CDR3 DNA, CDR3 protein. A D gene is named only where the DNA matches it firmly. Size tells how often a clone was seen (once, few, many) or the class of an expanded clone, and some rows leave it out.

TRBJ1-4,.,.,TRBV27,TGTGCCAGCAGCCCAGGACGAAGCGGGGCCGAAAAACTGTTTTTT,CASSPGRSGAEKLFF
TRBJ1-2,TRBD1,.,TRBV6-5,TGTGCCAGCAGTGAGGTGGGGGACAGGGTCCGCTACACCTTC,CASSEVGDRVRYTF
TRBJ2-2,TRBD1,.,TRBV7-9,TGTGCCAGCAGCTTAGGGACAGGGGGCTACACCGGGGAGCTGTTTTTT,CASSLGTGGYTGELFF
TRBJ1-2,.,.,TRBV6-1,TGTGCCAGCAGCCCCGTCGCAGCCTCTGGCTACACCTTC,CASSPVAASGYTF
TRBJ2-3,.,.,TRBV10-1,TGCGCCAGCCCCACGCACGGGGCAACGCGCACAGATACGCAGTATTTT,CASPTHGATRTDTQYF
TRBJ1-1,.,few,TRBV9,TGTGCCAGCAGCGTAGTAGCGAACACTGAAGCTTTCTTT,CASSVVANTEAFF
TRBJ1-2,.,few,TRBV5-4,TGTGCCAGCAGCTTGGCGTTCCCCAACTATGGCTACACCTTC,CASSLAFPNYGYTF
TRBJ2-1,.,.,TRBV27,TGTGCCAGCAGTTTTGAGAGCTCCTACAATGAGCAGTTCTTC,CASSFESSYNEQFF
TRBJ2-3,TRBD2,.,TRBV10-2,TGCGCCAGCAGTGACCCTCCTAGCGGTGACACCGATACGCAGTATTTT,CASSDPPSGDTDTQYF
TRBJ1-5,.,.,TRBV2,TGTGCCAGCAAGGCAGGAGCTTATAGCAATCAGCCCCAGCATTTT,CASKAGAYSNQPQHF
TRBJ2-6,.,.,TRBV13,TGTGCCAGCAGCTTAATCTCTGGGGCCAACGTCCTGACTTTC,CASSLISGANVLTF
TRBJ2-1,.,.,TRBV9,TGTGCCAGCAGCGTAGACGGATTCAATGAGCAGTTCTTC,CASSVDGFNEQFF
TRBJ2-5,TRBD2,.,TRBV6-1,TGTGCCAGCAGCACACTAGCGGGGGAACAAGAGACCCAGTACTTC,CASSTLAGEQETQYF
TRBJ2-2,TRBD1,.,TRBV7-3,TGTGCCAGCAGCTTAACCTCGGACAGGGCGAACACCGGGGAGCTGTTTTTT,CASSLTSDRANTGELFF
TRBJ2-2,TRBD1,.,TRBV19,TGTGCCAGTAGGGGGACGACAGGGTTAACCGGGGAGCTGTTTTTT,CASRGTTGLTGELFF
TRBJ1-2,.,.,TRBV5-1,TGCGCCAGCAGTCTGGACGATCCGACCTATGGCTACACCTTC,CASSLDDPTYGYTF
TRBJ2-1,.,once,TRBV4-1,TGCGCCAGCAGCCAAGATCCCCTAGGGTACAATGAGCAGTTCTTC,CASSQDPLGYNEQFF
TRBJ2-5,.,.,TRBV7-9,TGTGCCAGCAGCTACGGGGGCCAAGAGACCCAGTACTTC,CASSYGGQETQYF
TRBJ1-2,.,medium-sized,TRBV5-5,TGTGCCAGCAGCCCCGGCCGTTACCAGGCCTATGGCTACACCTTC,CASSPGRYQAYGYTF
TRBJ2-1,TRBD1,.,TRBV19,TGTGCCAGTAGTACGCTACAGGGGATGACAAACTACAATGAGCAGTTCTTC,CASSTLQGMTNYNEQFF
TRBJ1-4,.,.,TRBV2,TGTGCCAGCAGGAGGACACTTGCAACTAATGAAAAACTGTTTTTT,CASRRTLATNEKLFF
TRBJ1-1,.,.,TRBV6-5,TGTGCCAGCAGACCCAATATGAACACTGAAGCTTTCTTT,CASRPNMNTEAFF
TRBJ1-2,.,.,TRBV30,TGTGCCTGGACAGCTAACTATGGCTACACCTTC,CAWTANYGYTF
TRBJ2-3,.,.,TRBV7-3,TGTGCCAGCAGCTTAAGTTCGGGGTTGGGCACAGATACGCAGTATTTT,CASSLSSGLGTDTQYF
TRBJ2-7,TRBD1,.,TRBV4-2,TGTGCCAGCAGCCAAGGGACAGGGGACCTCTACGAGCAGTACTTC,CASSQGTGDLYEQYF